This T cell receptor (beta chain) was recorded in a study of blood T cell repertoires in COVID-19. Within the 2 weeks before study entry, each person in the exposed group met a COVID-19 case. The germline CDR1 and CDR2 sequences are KGHSH and LQKENI. Trimming pared 3 bases from V and 3 bases from J, leaving 10 bases between. The CDR3 is 14 residues long. Assay: immunoSEQ multiplex PCR; the TCRdb copy retains only in-frame clones and omits some. The sample yields about 220,000 clones, approximately 83% seen once. The rearrangement joins TRBV18 to TRBJ2-3, with a weak D call TRBD2 (6 bases). This TCR was sampled from a woman aged 45-65 years who had been exposed to COVID-19. Specimen: PBMCs or T cells enriched from blood (not recorded which). CDR3: CASSPGGWTDTQYF. CDR3 coding DNA: TGTGCCAGCTCACCGGGGGGTTGGACAGATACGCAGTATTTT.